This T cell receptor beta chain was sequenced during a study of blood T cell repertoires in COVID-19. Method: immunoSEQ multiplex PCR; TCRdb's copy keeps in-frame clones and lacks some. The sample yields about 280,000 clones, 80% to 90% seen once. The sample was peripheral blood. The origin of this receptor is a woman aged 25 to 39 with active or convalescent COVID-19.

The CDR3 region has the DNA TGTGCCAGCAGCGGGGGACAGGGGGAGGCCGGGGAGCTGTTTTTT. Its protein is CASSGGQGEAGELFF. The chain uses TRBV9 and TRBJ2-2; 11 positions agree with TRBD1. V shed 3 bases, J shed 6 bases, and the junction held 4 bases outside the gene matches. Per germline, CDR1 SGDLS and CDR2 YYNGEE. The CDR3 consists of 15 residues.